One sample yielded the 6 T cell receptor beta chains listed below, sequenced in a study of shared clonotypes between healthy human individuals. Profiling relied on immunoSEQ multiplex PCR, and the TCRdb table lists in-frame clones only, not all of them. This sample has under 1,100,000 clones, with 75% to 80% found just once. The sample consisted of memory CD4+ T cells from PBMCs. This sample's subset: CD45RA-negative fraction. These receptors came from a man aged 18 to 35 in good health. Some clones in this sample may be carry-over from other donors' samples.

This clone appeared a single time. The chain links TRBV28 to TRBJ1-1; the D is unclear. Germline CDR1 and CDR2: MDHEN and SYDVKM. The CDR3 has 14 amino acids. Trimming cost V 6 bases and J 0 bases, with 11 bases left between them. In DNA form, the CDR3 reads TGTGCCAGCAGATCCGCCTACTTGAACACTGAAGCTTTCTTT. It yields the protein CASRSAYLNTEAFF.

As regards this clone: Different DNA sequences within this sample yield the same CDR3. The rearrangement joins TRBV9 to TRBJ2-3; TRBD2 matches at 8 bases. Trimming took 1 base from V and 1 from J; bases not matched to a gene: 2. Looked up from germline, CDR1 is SGDLS and CDR2 is YYNGEE. CDR3 length: 15 residues. The CDR3 loop is CASSVRREGTDTQYF. The CDR3, as DNA: TGTGCCAGCAGCGTAAGGCGGGAGGGCACAGATACGCAGTATTTT.

The DNA of the CDR3 is TGTGCCTGGGGTCTAGCGGGGCAGTACTTC. This translates into CAWGLAGQYF. V gene TRBV30 combines with J gene TRBJ2-5, with TRBD2 matching 9 bases. J lost 11 bases, V lost 5 bases, and 3 bases had no gene match. There are 10 residues in the CDR3. Germline V gene lookup returns CDR1 GTSNPN and CDR2 SVGIG (reference sequence).

This CDR3 reads CSGRGGETQYF. In DNA form, the CDR3 reads TGCAGCGGCCGGGGGGGAGAGACCCAGTACTTC. V is TRBV29-1 and J is TRBJ2-5, with 8 nucleotides matching TRBD2. CDR3 size: 11 residues. The V gene's germline CDR1 is SQVTM and CDR2 ANQGSEA. The junction had 2 bases not matched to a gene; V was cut back by 7 bases and J by 4 bases.

This clone was counted only a few times. The rearrangement uses TRBV11-2 and TRBJ2-1, with 11 positions matching TRBD2. Germline CDR1 is SGHAT and CDR2 is FQNNGV. Unmatched junction bases numbered 9, after V lost 3 bases and J lost 5 bases. This CDR3 comprises 17 residues. For the CDR3, the DNA is TGTGCCAGCAGCTTTGTAGCGGGAGGGCCGGGGAACAATGAGCAGTTCTTC. Encoded protein: CASSFVAGGPGNNEQFF.

The rearrangement uses TRBV27 and TRBJ2-2; no clear D gene. The CDR3 has 16 amino acids. Germline V CDR1 and CDR2: MNHEY, SMNVEV (reference sequence). Trimming removed 1 base from V and 1 base from J, with 10 bases in between. The CDR3 sequence is CASSLYRAGNTGELFF. CDR3 nucleotide sequence: TGTGCCAGCAGTTTATATCGAGCAGGGAACACCGGGGAGCTGTTTTTT.